This TCR beta chain was profiled in a study of radiation and T cells in renal cell carcinoma. The time point is: blood 2 weeks post-SBRT. The treatment was: 15 Gy SBRT to primary tumor, nephrectomy 4 weeks later. The protocol was immunoSEQ multiplex PCR, while the TCRdb copy is restricted to in-frame clones and leaves out a portion. Among 70,000 or so clones listed, over 80% were seen once. Germline CDR1 and CDR2: SGHAT and FQNNGV. This CDR3 contains 12 residues. Trimming shortened V by 1 base and J by 11 bases, and 9 bases separated the two germline ends. The chain joins TRBV11-2 to TRBJ1-5; D possibly corresponds to TRBD1 (5 bases). This TCR came from a man in his 60s with renal cell carcinoma. Sequencing was performed on blood, taken from a patient whose treatment included radiotherapy and nephrectomy. The CDR3 loop is CASSLAGGAQHF. DNA of the CDR3: TGTGCCAGCAGCTTAGCGGGGGGGGCCCAGCATTTT.